A single sample gave rise to the 6 T cell receptor beta chains below, sequenced in a study of CD4 T cells in relation to SARS-CoV-2 and coronaviruses. TCRdb's copy holds only in-frame clones and misses some; the assay was immunoSEQ multiplex PCR. The repertoire holds fewer than 15,000 clones, with around 80% as singletons. These receptors' antigens are unknown. CD4+ T cells from unexposed donors were obtained before the COVID-19 pandemic (2011-2018). CD4+ T cells were isolated from the cells after 10 days of culture. The sequenced sample consisted of CD4+ T cells from PBMCs, cultured in vitro. Source of these receptors: a human donor in good health.

The rearrangement links TRBV7-2 to TRBJ2-3; 11 bases agree with TRBD2. The CDR3 consists of 16 residues. Germline V gives CDR1 SGHTA, CDR2 FQGNSA. V dropped 1 base and J dropped 5; count of bases not matched to a gene: 5. This CDR3 reads CASSLGRLAGLDTQYF. The CDR3 DNA sequence: TGTGCCAGCAGCTTAGGACGACTAGCGGGGCTAGATACGCAGTATTTT.

The V gene is TRBV7-9, the J gene TRBJ1-1; D is possibly TRBD1 (5 bases). V lost 2 bases to trimming and J lost 1 base, with 8 bases between them. This CDR3 has 14 amino acids. Looked up from germline, CDR1 is SEHNR and CDR2 is FQNEAQ (reference sequence). The CDR3 region has the DNA TGTGCCAGCAGCTTACACGGACAGAACACTGAAGCTTTCTTT. This codes for CASSLHGQNTEAFF.

V and J are TRBV5-4 and TRBJ2-7; 8 bases fit TRBD1. With 3 bases clipped from V and 5 bases from J, the junction kept 10 bases outside the gene matches. The CDR3 extends over 15 amino acids. CDR1 SGHNT and CDR2 YYREEE come from the germline V gene (reference sequence). The CDR3 DNA reads as TGTGCCAGCAGCTGGGGCACAGGGGGGTCAGACGAGCAGTACTTC. Protein: CASSWGTGGSDEQYF. The variable domain in full, with the rest retrieved from reference TRBV5-4 and TRBJ2-7, is ETGVTQSPTHLIKTRGQQVTLRCSSQSGHNTVSWYQQALGQGPQFIFQYYREEENGRGNFPPRFSGLQFPNYSSELNVNALELDDSALYLCASSWGTGGSDEQYFGPGTRLTVT.

The J gene is TRBJ2-7, the V gene TRBV2; D might be TRBD1 (6 bases). CDR1 SNHLY and CDR2 FYNNEI come from the germline V gene. Trimming left V 6 bases short and J 6 bases short, with 12 bases between. There are 12 residues in the CDR3. The CDR3 DNA reads TGTGCCAGCAGACAGGACAGCCTCGAGCAGTACTTC. It translates to CASRQDSLEQYF.

This clone was counted only a few times. The rearrangement links TRBV9 to TRBJ2-3; D might be TRBD2 (6 bases). The CDR3 has 15 residues. The V gene lost 0 bases and the J gene lost 2 bases, with 10 bases spanning the gap. Germline CDR1 is SGDLS and CDR2 is YYNGEE. The CDR3 sequence is CASSVGLELTDTQYF. The CDR3 DNA reads TGTGCCAGCAGCGTAGGACTAGAACTCACAGATACGCAGTATTTT.

This clone was observed a single time. CDR3 region: CASRTGTDNSPLHF. CDR3 sequence (DNA): TGTGCCAGCAGAACCGGGACGGACAATTCACCCCTCCACTTT. The genes are TRBV6-5 and TRBJ1-6; D is perhaps TRBD1 (5 bases). The CDR3 covers 14 residues. Deletions cut 6 bases from V and 7 bases from J, with 13 bases between. Per the germline V gene, CDR1 is MNHEY and CDR2 is SVGAGI.